This is a list of T cell receptor beta chains from one sample in a study of OX40 agonist ivuxolimab in advanced cancers. The protocol was immunoSEQ multiplex PCR, while the TCRdb copy is restricted to in-frame clones and leaves out a portion. The sample holds 65,000 to 90,000 clones, about nine tenths seen once. The sample here was CD4+ or CD8+ T cells sorted from blood, taken in a trial of the OX40 agonist ivuxolimab. These receptors were taken from an adult with an advanced solid tumor such as melanoma, head and neck, liver or kidney cancer. CDR3s include the opening cysteine and the closing phenylalanine or tryptophan. D genes are given only for firm matches. Part of the rows lack a size; the others show once, few, many or a class for expanded clones.

D	J	V	size	CDR3	DNA
-	TRBJ2-1	TRBV4-1	-	CASSQEGTTYNEQFF	TGCGCCAGCAGCCAAGAAGGGACCACATACAATGAGCAGTTCTTC
-	TRBJ2-7	TRBV13	-	CASSLRQGTGEQYF	TGTGCCAGCAGCTTAAGGCAGGGAACGGGTGAGCAGTACTTC
-	TRBJ2-7	TRBV21-1	-	CASSKALAGSEQYF	TGTGCCAGCAGCAAAGCGCTAGCGGGAAGCGAGCAGTACTTC
-	TRBJ1-5	TRBV6-5	-	CASSSSFSGNQPQHF	TGTGCCAGCAGCTCTTCGTTCAGCGGAAATCAGCCCCAGCATTTT
TRBD1	TRBJ2-5	TRBV7-8	-	CASSSRTGMETQYF	TGTGCCAGCAGCTCTAGGACAGGGATGGAGACCCAGTACTTC
-	TRBJ2-3	TRBV28	-	CASSGIATSTDTQYF	TGTGCCAGCAGTGGAATAGCTACAAGCACAGATACGCAGTATTTT
-	TRBJ1-5	TRBV6-5	-	CASSPQAYQPQHF	TGTGCCAGCAGTCCCCAGGCGTATCAGCCCCAGCATTTT
-	TRBJ2-7	TRBV29-1	few	CSVSYGGYEQYF	TGCAGCGTTTCCTACGGGGGTTACGAGCAGTACTTC
-	TRBJ2-5	TRBV19	-	CASSEQGQETQYF	TGTGCCAGTAGTGAACAGGGACAAGAGACCCAGTACTTC
TRBD2	TRBJ2-7	TRBV28	once	CASSSGMSYEQYF	TGTGCCAGCAGTAGCGGGATGTCCTACGAGCAGTACTTC
TRBD1	TRBJ1-1	TRBV19	-	CASSTTGAGTEAFF	TGTGCCAGTAGTACGACAGGGGCTGGCACTGAAGCTTTCTTT
TRBD1	TRBJ2-1	TRBV7-3	-	CASSLTQAGTGTNEQFF	TGTGCCAGCAGCTTAACCCAGGCCGGGACAGGGACCAATGAGCAGTTCTTC
-	TRBJ2-1	TRBV2	-	CASSEPPVLHNEQFF	TGTGCCAGCAGTGAGCCCCCTGTACTACACAATGAGCAGTTCTTC
-	TRBJ2-1	TRBV7-9	-	CASSSGPLGNEQFF	TGTGCCAGCAGCTCGGGACCCCTCGGTAATGAGCAGTTCTTC
-	TRBJ2-2	TRBV5-1	-	CASSPQWTGELFF	TGCGCCAGCAGCCCTCAGTGGACCGGGGAGCTGTTTTTT
-	TRBJ2-1	TRBV5-1	-	CASSLKVSGGSSYNEQFF	TGCGCCAGCAGCCTTAAGGTATCAGGGGGGAGCTCCTACAATGAGCAGTTCTTC
TRBD2	TRBJ2-2	TRBV7-6	-	CASSLAGTSVAGELFF	TGTGCCAGCAGCTTAGCCGGGACTAGTGTTGCCGGGGAGCTGTTTTTT
-	TRBJ1-2	TRBV6-5	-	CASSSVIRGGGGYTF	TGTGCCAGCAGTTCTGTTATCCGGGGAGGTGGAGGCTACACCTTC
-	TRBJ1-1	TRBV5-6	-	CASSWREGITEAFF	TGTGCCAGCAGCTGGAGGGAGGGAATCACTGAAGCTTTCTTT
-	TRBJ1-1	TRBV30	-	CAWSVGGNRAFF	TGTGCCTGGAGTGTAGGAGGTAATAGAGCTTTCTTT
TRBD2	TRBJ2-5	TRBV10-3	-	CAISEGEGVGEETQYF	TGTGCCATCAGTGAGGGGGAGGGCGTTGGCGAAGAGACCCAGTACTTC
-	TRBJ2-5	TRBV7-9	-	CASSLIRYF	TGTGCCAGCAGCTTAATACGGTACTTC
-	TRBJ2-7	TRBV7-9	-	CASSSTLGGLEQYF	TGTGCCAGCAGCTCAACTCTGGGGGGCTTAGAGCAGTACTTC
-	TRBJ2-7	TRBV30	-	CACHKSEGGYEQYF	TGTGCCTGCCATAAGTCCGAAGGAGGGTACGAGCAGTACTTC
TRBD2	TRBJ2-3	TRBV4-2	-	CASSQEQSGISDTQYF	TGTGCCAGCAGCCAAGAACAAAGCGGGATATCAGATACGCAGTATTTT
TRBD1	TRBJ1-3	TRBV7-2	-	CASSTLGQGLGNTIYF	TGTGCCAGCAGCACCCTCGGACAGGGGCTTGGAAACACCATATATTTT
TRBD1	TRBJ1-3	TRBV19	-	CASSTRQGASGNTIYF	TGTGCCAGTAGTACTCGACAGGGGGCAAGTGGAAACACCATATATTTT
-	TRBJ1-1	TRBV23-1	-	CASSQSRGIIAGTEAFF	TGCGCCAGCAGTCAATCACGGGGGATTATTGCCGGGACTGAAGCTTTCTTT
-	TRBJ1-1	TRBV11-3	-	CASSFTGGGRRTEAFF	TGTGCCAGCAGCTTCACCGGGGGGGGGCGAAGGACTGAAGCTTTCTTT
-	TRBJ2-7	TRBV5-8	-	CASSLIFEQYF	TGTGCCAGCAGCTTGATCTTCGAGCAGTACTTC
TRBD1	TRBJ2-2	TRBV2	-	CASSGQGFGTGELFF	TGTGCCAGCAGCGGACAGGGCTTCGGCACCGGGGAGCTGTTTTTT